A single sample gave rise to the 25 T cell receptor beta chains below, sequenced in a study of T cells in Graves' hyperthyroidism and ophthalmopathy. Amplification of TCR beta CDR3 regions used RNA as the template. An initial round of RT-PCR targeting the TCR CDR3 relied on the HTBI primer set. A single record per CDR3 protein comes from TCRdb applying MiXCR to the multiplex PCR reads. The profile shows about 620,000 distinct CDR3 sequences, around 15% of them singletons. What was sequenced was blood. Receptors originate from a woman under 40 with Graves' hyperthyroidism.

This clonotype was seen many times. The CDR3 nucleotides are TGTGCCATCAGTGGCTACCGGGACAACCAAGAGACCCAGTACTTC. Translating it yields CAISGYRDNQETQYF. The chain carries TRBV10-3 and TRBJ2-5; possible D gene TRBD1, 6 bases. The V gene's germline CDR1 is ENHRY and CDR2 SYGVKD. V lost 4 bases and J 0 bases, leaving 12 bases between the germline ends. CDR3 length: 15 residues.

This clonotype showed up just a few times. The chain recombines TRBV7-2 with TRBJ1-4; D not certain. This CDR3 has 15 amino acids. Germline values: CDR1 SGHTA, CDR2 FQGNSA. V was clipped by 4 bases and J by 5 bases, with 14 bases between them. The CDR3 sequence is CASSSYRARNEKLFF. The CDR3 DNA follows: TGTGCCAGCAGCTCTTACCGGGCCAGGAATGAAAAACTGTTTTTT.

This chain uses TRBV5-8 with TRBJ2-5, with 9 positions matching TRBD1. Trimming took 2 bases from V and 5 from J; bases not matched to a gene: 7. Germline CDR1 SGHTS, CDR2 YDEGEE. The CDR3 has 15 residues. CDR3 DNA: TGTGCCAGCAGCTTTCAGGACAGGGGTCAGGAGACCCAGTACTTC. This codes for CASSFQDRGQETQYF.

The chain combines TRBV19 with TRBJ2-3, with D tentatively TRBD1 (6 bases). Trimming took 7 bases from V and 1 from J, leaving 24 bases between them. This CDR3 is 18 amino acids long. The germline CDR1 and CDR2 sequences are LNHDA and SQIVND (reference sequence). In nucleotides, the CDR3 is TGTGCCAGTACCACCCAGCTGGTTTTGGGGGCTGGCACAGATACGCAGTATTTT. This encodes CASTTQLVLGAGTDTQYF.

This clonotype was observed many times. V is TRBV2 and J is TRBJ1-6; 7 bases are shared with TRBD1. Unmatched junction bases numbered 5, after V lost 3 bases and J lost 9 bases. CDR1 and CDR2 from the germline V gene are SNHLY and FYNNEI. The CDR3 spans 14 residues. CDR3 sequence: CASSDLRGISPLHF. The CDR3 nucleotides read TGTGCCAGCAGTGATCTCAGGGGGATTTCACCCCTCCACTTT.

This clonotype was picked up many times. This chain joins TRBV6-2 or TRBV6-3 and TRBJ2-2; D is perhaps TRBD1 or TRBD2 (7 bases each). V was clipped by 5 bases and J by 10 bases, with 26 bases between them. CDR3 length: 17 amino acids. Germline V gene data show CDR1 as MNHEY and CDR2 as SVGEGT. The CDR3 spells CASSKTGTIRTPEELFF. The CDR3, as DNA: TGTGCCAGCAGTAAGACAGGGACTATTAGAACACCGGAGGAGCTGTTTTTT.

V is TRBV20-1 and J is TRBJ2-1; 11 nucleotides agree with TRBD2. The CDR3 sequence is 18 residues long. The germline V gene has CDR1 DFQATT and CDR2 SNEGSKA (reference sequence). V lost 6 bases and J lost 4; bases outside the gene matches: 17. The CDR3 loop is CSAPLAIAGGIDYNEQFF. The CDR3 DNA is TGCAGTGCCCCTTTAGCAATAGCGGGAGGGATAGATTACAATGAGCAGTTCTTC.

The chain joins TRBV19 to TRBJ1-2; no definite D call. The CDR3 is 13 amino acids. V lost 4 bases, J lost 2 bases, and 8 bases lay in between. The germline CDR1 and CDR2 sequences are LNHDA and SQIVND (reference sequence). The CDR3 sequence: CASSTIDNYGYTF. CDR3 sequence (DNA): TGTGCCAGTAGTACCATAGACAACTATGGCTACACCTTC.

Note on this clonotype: A much larger clone differs by one base, so this may be a read error. The chain joins TRBV6-2 or TRBV6-3 to TRBJ1-6; D remains ambiguous. The length of the CDR3 is 14 residues. CDR1 is MNHEY and CDR2 is SVGEGT in the germline V gene. The CDR3 bases are TGTGCCAGAAGTTCGCCGGGCTCAAATTCACCCCTCCACTTT. Translated, it gives CARSSPGSNSPLHF.

The sample holds a few counts of this clonotype. This chain uses TRBV6-2 or TRBV6-3 with TRBJ2-3; D perhaps matches TRBD2 (6 bases). Deletions cut 6 bases from V and 4 bases from J, with 17 bases between. This CDR3 spans 15 amino acids. Germline CDR1 is MNHEY and CDR2 is SVGEGT. CDR3 region: CASSRDLPGADTQYF. CDR3 bases: TGTGCCAGCAGCCGGGACTTGCCGGGCGCAGATACGCAGTATTTT.

This clonotype has at least ten counts. This chain links TRBV3-1 with TRBJ1-1; no reliable D call. The CDR3 totals 14 residues. The germline CDR1 and CDR2 sequences are LGHDT and YNNKEL (reference sequence). Trimming left V 4 bases short and J 8 bases short, with 17 bases between. The CDR3 DNA reads as TGTGCCAGCAGCCCGCCCCAGACACTGTCGGAAGCTTTCTTT. This codes for CASSPPQTLSEAFF.

Note on this clonotype: This clone may be a read error of a much larger clone one base away. The chain uses TRBV13 and TRBJ2-2, with a possible D match to TRBD2 (5 bases). V shed 2 bases and J shed 3 bases, with 7 bases lying between them. CDR1 and CDR2 (germline): PRHDT, FYEKMQ (reference sequence). The CDR3 runs 14 residues. The CDR3 DNA sequence: TGTGCCAGCAGCTTAAGAGGGTACACCGGGGAGCTGTTTTTT. Encoded protein: CASSLRGYTGELFF.

Ten or more counts support this clonotype. The chain links TRBV20-1 to TRBJ2-7, with 10 bases matching TRBD1. Germline V CDR1 and CDR2: DFQATT, SNEGSKA (reference sequence). V lost 1 base and J lost 3; bases outside the gene matches: 3. The CDR3 is 14 amino acids. The CDR3 reads CSARGGQGFYEQYF. In nucleotides, the CDR3 is TGCAGTGCTAGAGGGGGACAGGGGTTCTACGAGCAGTACTTC.

This clonotype came up a few times. V is TRBV24-1 and J is TRBJ2-1; TRBD2 matches 12 bases. This CDR3 comprises 17 residues. Losses at the gene ends were 4 bases for V and 7 bases for J; bases not matched to a gene: 10. Germline CDR1 is KGHDR and CDR2 is SFDVKD. The CDR3 DNA follows: TGTGCCACCAGTGACCCGACTAGCGGGAGAAGAGAAAATGAGCAGTTCTTC. This gives the protein CATSDPTSGRRENEQFF.

This sequence joins TRBV12-3 or TRBV12-4 and TRBJ1-1; no reliable D call. V gave up 0 bases and J gave up 11 bases, with 13 bases separating them. CDR3 size: 13 residues. CDR3 amino acids: CASSLAQAYEAFF. The CDR3 nucleotides are TGTGCCAGCAGTTTAGCCCAGGCCTACGAGGCTTTCTTT.

Ten or more counts support this clonotype. J is TRBJ2-2 and V is TRBV6-4, with D tentatively TRBD2 (6 bases). The V gene lost 3 bases and the J gene lost 3 bases, with 8 bases spanning the gap. Germline V gives CDR1 MRHNA, CDR2 SNTAGT. The length of the CDR3 is 14 residues. The CDR3 DNA reads TGTGCCAGCAGTGAGTCTAGCGACACCGGGGAGCTGTTTTTT. It translates to CASSESSDTGELFF.

This clonotype was seen only a few times. The chain joins TRBV20-1 to TRBJ2-7; D unresolved. Deletions cut 3 bases from V and 2 bases from J, with 17 bases between. The CDR3 runs to 15 residues. Germline lookup yields CDR1 DFQATT and CDR2 SNEGSKA (reference sequence). CDR3 loop: CSASRVVPSTYEQYF. CDR3 DNA: TGCAGTGCTAGTCGAGTAGTCCCCTCTACCTACGAGCAGTACTTC.

This clonotype was seen many times. The J gene is TRBJ2-7, the V gene TRBV30, with 7 bases aligning to TRBD1. The junction had 14 bases not matched to a gene; V was cut back by 7 bases and J by 5 bases. The CDR3 is 14 residues long. The germline CDR1 and CDR2 sequences are GTSNPN and SVGIG (reference sequence). CDR3 amino acids: CASTTNRGDNEQYF. As DNA, the CDR3 is TGTGCCTCGACTACTAACAGGGGTGACAACGAGCAGTACTTC.

The V and J genes are TRBV7-2 and TRBJ1-6, with 9 bases matching TRBD1. CDR3 length equals 17 residues. V lost 5 bases, J lost 4 bases, and 9 bases stayed unmatched. Germline values: CDR1 SGHTA, CDR2 FQGNSA. CDR3 in DNA: TGTGCCAGCAGCGGGGGACAGGGACCCTCATATAATTCACCCCTCCACTTT. Translated: CASSGGQGPSYNSPLHF.

This chain joins TRBV5-1 and TRBJ2-2, with 12 bases aligning to TRBD2. Germline V gene data show CDR1 as SGHRS and CDR2 as YFSETQ. V was pared by 4 bases and J by 5 bases, with 3 bases of the junction left unmatched. The CDR3 contains 15 residues. The CDR3 DNA follows: TGCGCCAGCAGCGGCGGGACTAGCGGGACCGGGGAGCTGTTTTTT. Encoded protein: CASSGGTSGTGELFF.

This sequence joins TRBV7-9 and TRBJ2-2; tentative D call: TRBD1 (7 bases). Trimming stripped 1 base from V and 0 bases from J, with 15 bases between. The length of the CDR3 is 18 residues. Germline assignment: CDR1 SEHNR and CDR2 FQNEAQ (reference sequence). CDR3 nucleotides: TGTGCCAGCAGCTTAGGGAGGGGCGGACAGGCGAACACCGGGGAGCTGTTTTTT. Translating gives CASSLGRGGQANTGELFF.

This clonotype appeared many times. The chain links TRBV29-1 to TRBJ2-7; 7 bases line up with TRBD2. The V segment lost 4 bases and the J segment 6 bases; nucleotides outside the gene matches: 9. The CDR3 extends over 13 amino acids. Germline lookup yields CDR1 SQVTM and CDR2 ANQGSEA. The CDR3 sequence is CSVGGRGSGEQYF. CDR3 sequence (DNA): TGCAGCGTTGGAGGTCGCGGGAGTGGCGAGCAGTACTTC.

There are a few counts of this clonotype. The V and J genes are TRBV29-1 and TRBJ2-1; D ambiguous. V lost 0 bases and J 10 bases, leaving 13 bases between the germline ends. CDR3 length: 13 amino acids. CDR1 is SQVTM and CDR2 is ANQGSEA in the germline V gene. CDR3 bases: TGCAGCGTTGAAGATGGCTATTCCAGCGAGCAGTTCTTC. Protein: CSVEDGYSSEQFF.

This clonotype was seen many times. The rearrangement joins TRBV27 to TRBJ2-7; D possibly uses TRBD1 or TRBD2 (5 bases each). The V end lost 4 bases, the J end lost 1 base, and 14 bases lay between the germline ends. CDR1 MNHEY and CDR2 SMNVEV come from the germline V gene (reference sequence). The CDR3 has 15 residues. The CDR3 reads CASSSTPGRSYEQYF. The CDR3, as DNA: TGTGCCAGCAGTTCAACCCCGGGACGGTCCTACGAGCAGTACTTC.

The chain joins TRBV28 to TRBJ2-7; TRBD2 agrees at 10 bases. CDR3 length: 13 residues. Germline loops: CDR1 MDHEN, CDR2 SYDVKM. The trim removed 6 bases at V and 5 bases at J, leaving 4 bases unmatched. DNA for the CDR3: TGTGCCAGCAGGCCTCTAGCGGGAGACGAGCAGTACTTC. Amino acid sequence: CASRPLAGDEQYF.